The rows below give T cell receptor beta chains drawn from one sample of a study of CD8 T cells in ankylosing spondylitis. TCRdb used MiXCR to reprocess the 5' RACE reads, holding one entry per CDR3 protein. The sample lists hundreds of thousands of distinct CDR3 sequences, 20% occurring once. The sample taken for sequencing was blood, either unsorted or a sorted T cell fraction (not recorded which). Every receptor here comes from a male donor with ankylosing spondylitis or in good health (not recorded which). Each CDR3 is given with its conserved first and last residue. Each record gives: clone size, V gene, J gene, D gene, CDR3 protein, CDR3 DNA. D genes are given only for firm matches. Some rows mark clone size as missing; the rest say once, few, many or name a class of expanded clone.

few	TRBV20-1	TRBJ1-5	.	CSASDSNQPQHF	TGCAGTGCTTCGGACAGCAATCAGCCCCAGCATTTT
many	TRBV5-1	TRBJ2-1	.	CASSSTTSSYNEQFF	TGCGCCAGCAGCTCAACTACAAGCTCCTACAATGAGCAGTTCTTC
many	TRBV28	TRBJ2-3	TRBD2	CASSSSGLSQYF	TGTGCCAGCAGTTCTAGCGGGCTGTCGCAGTATTTT
.	TRBV5-1	TRBJ1-4	TRBD1	CASSTTGTATNEKLFF	TGCGCCAGCAGCACTACCGGGACAGCAACTAATGAAAAACTGTTTTTT
few	TRBV3-1	TRBJ2-3	TRBD2	CASSPLAGVLLDTQYF	TGTGCCAGCAGTCCACTAGCGGGAGTTCTTTTAGATACGCAGTATTTT
many	TRBV12-3/TRBV12-4	TRBJ1-1	.	CASTRAGLNTEAFF	TGTGCCAGCACCAGGGCAGGATTGAACACTGAAGCTTTCTTT
.	TRBV5-1	TRBJ2-2	.	CASSAGELFF	TGCGCCAGCAGCGCCGGGGAGCTGTTTTTT
many	TRBV5-1	TRBJ1-5	.	CASSLGDGINQPQHF	TGCGCCAGCAGCTTGGGGGACGGAATCAATCAGCCCCAGCATTTT
few	TRBV5-6	TRBJ2-3	TRBD1	CASSLYLSLRGLADTQYF	TGTGCCAGCAGCTTGTACCTCAGCCTCAGGGGGCTAGCAGATACGCAGTATTTT
.	TRBV5-6	TRBJ1-2	.	CASSPGGVYGYTF	TGTGCCAGCAGCCCCGGGGGGGTCTATGGCTACACCTTC
.	TRBV5-1	TRBJ2-3	TRBD2	CASSSRSAGGLTDTQYF	TGCGCCAGCAGCTCAAGATCAGCGGGGGGGCTTACAGATACGCAGTATTTT
few	TRBV20-1	TRBJ2-3	TRBD2	CSAGLAGGSDTQYF	TGCAGTGCGGGACTAGCGGGAGGTTCAGATACGCAGTATTTT
many	TRBV27	TRBJ1-3	TRBD1	CASRKGAPGNTIYF	TGTGCCAGCAGGAAGGGGGCGCCCGGAAACACCATATATTTT
few	TRBV27	TRBJ2-2	.	CASSTGSINTGELFF	TGTGCCAGCAGCACCGGGTCGATAAACACCGGGGAGCTGTTTTTT
.	TRBV4-2	TRBJ2-1	.	CVSSQDRGLNYNEQFF	TGTGTCAGCAGCCAAGATCGGGGGCTGAACTACAATGAGCAGTTCTTC
.	TRBV2	TRBJ2-1	TRBD2	CASSAGLAISYNEQFF	TGTGCCAGCAGTGCGGGACTAGCGATCTCCTACAATGAGCAGTTCTTC
.	TRBV15	TRBJ2-4	.	CATSRDWQGAKNIQYF	TGTGCCACCAGCAGAGATTGGCAGGGTGCCAAAAACATTCAGTACTTC
few	TRBV7-3	TRBJ2-1	.	CASSDDPQGNEQFF	TGTGCCAGCAGCGACGACCCGCAGGGCAATGAGCAGTTCTTC
few	TRBV6-1	TRBJ2-2	TRBD2	CASRELASGELFF	TGTGCCAGCAGAGAACTAGCGTCCGGGGAGCTGTTTTTT
.	TRBV5-6	TRBJ2-2	TRBD1	CASSLTGASTGELFF	TGTGCCAGCAGCTTGACAGGGGCGAGCACCGGGGAGCTGTTTTTT